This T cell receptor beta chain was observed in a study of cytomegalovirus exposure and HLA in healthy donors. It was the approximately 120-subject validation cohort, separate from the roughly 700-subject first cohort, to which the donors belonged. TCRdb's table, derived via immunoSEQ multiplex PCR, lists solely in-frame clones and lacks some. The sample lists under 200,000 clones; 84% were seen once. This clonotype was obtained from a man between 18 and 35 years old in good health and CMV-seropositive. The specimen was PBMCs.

CDR3 coding DNA: TGTGCCAGTAGTATAGAGGGAGGTTATCAACAGCCCCAGCATTTT. This sequence encodes CASSIEGGYQQPQHF. This sequence joins TRBV19 and TRBJ1-5; D remains unclear. CDR1 is LNHDA, CDR2 SQIVND, per germline (reference sequence). Trimming pared 0 bases from V and 7 bases from J, leaving 13 bases between. There are 15 residues in the CDR3.